This T cell receptor beta chain appears in the sequencing data of a study of CXCR3-negative and CXCR3-positive naive CD8 T cells. Findings of the study overall: The study inferred TCR strength from TRB CDR3 properties and found comparable surface CD5 between naive subsets. TRBV-TRBJ usage was similar across naive CXCR3 subsets but distinct in memory cells. CXCR3-positive naive cells carried more hydrophobic TRB CDR3s than CXCR3-negative naive cells did.

Germline CDR1 is GTSNPN and CDR2 is SVGIG (reference sequence). CDR3 length equals 12 residues. The TRB cDNA libraries were prepared by 5' RACE with UMI labels. TCRdb reprocessed the 5' RACE reads and keeps a single row for each CDR3 protein, giving no DNA. This listing includes 85,000 to 130,000 distinct CDR3 sequences. On this clonotype itself: Its cognate antigen is unknown.

The V gene is TRBV30, the J gene TRBJ1-1. The sample taken for sequencing was naive CXCR3+ CD8+ T cells from blood. As to subset: CD45RO-CCR7+CD27+CD95- naive CD8+ T cells expressing CXCR3 (TNR3+). The TCR originated in a human donor in good health. Some clones in this sample may be carry-over from other donors' samples. CDR3: CAWSIGITEAFF. The full variable domain, completed using reference TRBV30 and TRBJ1-1, is SQTIHQWPATLVQPVGSPLSLECTVEGTSNPNLYWYRQAAGRGLQLLFYSVGIGQISSEVPQNLSASRPQDRQFILSSKKLLLSDSGFYLCAWSIGITEAFFGQGTRLTVV.